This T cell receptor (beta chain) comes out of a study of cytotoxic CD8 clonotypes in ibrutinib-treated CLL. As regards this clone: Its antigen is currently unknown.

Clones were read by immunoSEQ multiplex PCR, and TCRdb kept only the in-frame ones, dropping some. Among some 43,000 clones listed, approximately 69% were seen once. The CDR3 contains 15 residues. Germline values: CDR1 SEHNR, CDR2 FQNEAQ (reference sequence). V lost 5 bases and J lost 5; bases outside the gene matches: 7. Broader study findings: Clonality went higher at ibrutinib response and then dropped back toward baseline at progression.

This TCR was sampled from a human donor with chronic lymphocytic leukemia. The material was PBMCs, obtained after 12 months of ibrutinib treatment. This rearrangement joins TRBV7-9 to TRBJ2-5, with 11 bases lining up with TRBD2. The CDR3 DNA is TGTGCCAGCAGCGCAACCTTAGCGGGGGGGGAGACCCAGTACTTC. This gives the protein CASSATLAGGETQYF.